These 21 T cell receptor beta chains originate from one sample sequenced in a study of blood T cell repertoires in COVID-19. Clones were sequenced by immunoSEQ multiplex PCR, and TCRdb holds only the in-frame ones, with some missing. The table includes about 33,000 clones, about 90% detected once. Material: peripheral blood. Receptors originate from a human donor with active COVID-19. The donor label of this sample is uncertain.

A note on this clone: Other DNA sequences from this sample encode an identical CDR3 as well. This chain joins TRBV7-2 and TRBJ2-7; D possibly corresponds to TRBD2 (6 bases). This CDR3 has 14 amino acids. The V and J ends lost 3 bases and 2 bases respectively, with 11 bases between them. The germline gives CDR1 SGHTA, CDR2 FQGNSA. The CDR3 reads CASSFGGLTYEQYF. The CDR3 region has the DNA TGTGCCAGCAGCTTCGGGGGACTTACCTACGAGCAGTACTTC.

The chain joins TRBV12-3 or TRBV12-4 to TRBJ2-7; D is unresolved. V was pared by 2 bases and J by 6 bases, with 11 bases between. This CDR3 comprises 13 residues. CDR3 in amino acids: CASSLSSYSEQYF. For the CDR3, the DNA is TGTGCCAGCAGTTTATCCTCGTATTCCGAGCAGTACTTC.

The gene calls are TRBV7-8 and TRBJ2-7; possible D gene TRBD1, 5 bases. The V end was cut by 5 bases, the J end by 7 bases, with 21 bases between. The CDR3 covers 15 residues. Germline CDR1 is SGHVS and CDR2 is FQNEAQ. For the CDR3, the DNA is TGTGCCAGCAGCCCCCGACCGGACACAGTGGGGGAGCAGTACTTC. It yields the protein CASSPRPDTVGEQYF.

V is TRBV9 and J is TRBJ2-5; TRBD2 matches at 7 bases. The CDR3 has 15 residues. With V trimmed by 1 base and J by 0 bases, 3 bases remained unmatched. Germline V gene lookup returns CDR1 SGDLS and CDR2 YYNGEE. CDR3 sequence: CASSVSGAHQETQYF. The CDR3 DNA reads as TGTGCCAGCAGCGTAAGCGGGGCCCACCAAGAGACCCAGTACTTC.

In its sample, this clone was seen a few times. V usage is TRBV27 and J usage is TRBJ1-5, with D possibly being TRBD1 (5 bases). The V end lost 6 bases, the J end lost 2 bases, and 14 bases lay between the germline ends. The length of the CDR3 is 15 residues. Germline CDR1 reads MNHEY; CDR2 reads SMNVEV (reference sequence). The DNA of the CDR3 is TGTGCCAGCAGCGGAAAGGGGTATGGCAATCAGCCCCAGCATTTT. This sequence encodes CASSGKGYGNQPQHF.

The chain joins TRBV10-1 to TRBJ2-7, with TRBD2 matching 9 bases. V lost 7 bases, J lost 0 bases, and 16 bases stayed unmatched. The CDR3 runs 18 residues. Germline lookup yields CDR1 WNHNN and CDR2 SYGVQD (reference sequence). Here the CDR3 DNA reads TGCGCCAGCACCCATCTCCCCAGCGGGGGGCCTCTCTCCTACGAGCAGTACTTC. It specifies CASTHLPSGGPLSYEQYF.

This clone was counted a few times. The V call is TRBV28, the J call TRBJ2-7, with TRBD1 matching over 11 bases. V shed 2 bases and J 4 bases; nucleotides not matched to a gene: 4. Germline assignment: CDR1 MDHEN and CDR2 SYDVKM. The CDR3 spans 15 residues. The CDR3 DNA follows: TGTGCCAGCAGTTTACTCGGGACAGGGGGTTACGAGCAGTACTTC. This translates into CASSLLGTGGYEQYF.

Here the CDR3 reads CASSLPFETEAFF. In DNA, the CDR3 is TGTGCCAGCAGTTTACCCTTTGAGACTGAAGCTTTCTTT. The V call is TRBV12-3 or TRBV12-4, the J call TRBJ1-1, with D unclear. CDR3 length: 13 residues. Trimming removed 2 bases from V and 5 bases from J, with 9 bases in between.

This chain connects TRBV30 to TRBJ1-2, with 10 nucleotides matching TRBD1. Germline trimming cut 5 bases from V and 2 bases from J; bases unmatched to any gene: 5. This CDR3 has 14 residues. In germline, CDR1 is GTSNPN, CDR2 SVGIG (reference sequence). The CDR3 DNA is TGTGCCTGGGCGACAGGGGGCACCAACTATGGCTACACCTTC. It codes for CAWATGGTNYGYTF.

The rearrangement uses TRBV15 and TRBJ2-7, with TRBD1 matching over 9 bases. This CDR3 spans 15 amino acids. The J segment lost 2 bases and the V segment lost 1 base, leaving 3 bases of the junction unmatched. Germline CDR1 reads LNHNV; CDR2 reads YYDKDF (reference sequence). The CDR3 reads CATSRGGTGTYEQYF. CDR3 sequence (DNA): TGTGCCACCAGCAGAGGCGGGACAGGGACCTACGAGCAGTACTTC.

This chain connects TRBV11-2 to TRBJ2-7; D gene unclear. Germline V gene sequence: CDR1 SGHAT, CDR2 FQNNGV. CDR3 size: 13 residues. Trimming took off 2 bases at V and 2 bases at J, with 7 bases between the two ends. The CDR3 region is CASSLPGPYEQYF. The CDR3, as DNA: TGTGCCAGCAGCTTACCGGGTCCCTACGAGCAGTACTTC.

The rearrangement joins TRBV12-1 to TRBJ2-2; TRBD1, the D gene given by the table, was not confirmed from the DNA. TRBV12-1 is annotated as a pseudogene. CDR3 size: 14 residues. DNA of the CDR3: TGTGCCAGCAGCTGCATACAGGACACCGGGGAGCTGTTTTTT. The encoded protein is CASSCIQDTGELFF.

The chain carries TRBV5-4 and TRBJ2-7; 7 nucleotides agree with TRBD2. V gave up 4 bases and J gave up 6 bases; unmatched junction bases: 10. The length of the CDR3 is 14 residues. Germline lookup yields CDR1 SGHNT and CDR2 YYREEE (reference sequence). CDR3 sequence reads: CASSPRLAVSEQYF. The CDR3 DNA reads TGTGCCAGCAGCCCCCGGCTAGCGGTAAGCGAGCAGTACTTC.

The chain carries TRBV3-1 (or the pseudogene TRBV3-2) and TRBJ2-1, with 12 bases matching TRBD2. The V segment lost 5 bases and the J segment 0 bases; nucleotides outside the gene matches: 5. CDR1 and CDR2 from the germline V gene are LGHDT and YNNKEL (reference sequence). The CDR3 loop spans 17 amino acids. The CDR3 DNA sequence: TGTGCCAGCAGCAGGACTAGCGGGGAGAGCTCCTACAATGAGCAGTTCTTC. This codes for CASSRTSGESSYNEQFF.

This chain uses TRBV2 with TRBJ1-6; D remains ambiguous. Germline V CDR1 and CDR2: SNHLY, FYNNEI. Trimming stripped 6 bases from V and 10 bases from J, with 13 bases between. The CDR3 is 13 amino acids. This chain's CDR3 is CASRRGRESPLHF. The CDR3 DNA reads TGTGCCAGCAGGAGAGGGAGAGAATCACCCCTCCACTTT.

The CDR3, as DNA: TGTGCCAGCAAGAGGACAGGGCGGTCGGTCGATAGCAATCAGCCCCAGCATTTT. This codes for CASKRTGRSVDSNQPQHF. The chain couples TRBV2 to TRBJ1-5, with 8 positions matching TRBD1. The V segment lost 7 bases and the J segment 0 bases; nucleotides outside the gene matches: 14. Germline CDR1 reads SNHLY; CDR2 reads FYNNEI. The CDR3 has 18 residues.

This chain joins TRBV2 and TRBJ2-2; 12 nucleotides line up with TRBD2. J was trimmed by 7 bases and V by 4 bases; bases with no gene match: 4. There are 15 residues in the CDR3. Germline V CDR1 and CDR2: SNHLY, FYNNEI. The CDR3 DNA is TGTGCCAGCAGTGGGACTAGCGGGAAAGTCGGGGAGCTGTTTTTT. Its translation is CASSGTSGKVGELFF.

With respect to this clone: One end of the junction is discordant with germline, which a read error may explain. The chain links TRBV2 to TRBJ2-2; D perhaps matches TRBD1 (6 bases). In germline, CDR1 is SNHLY, CDR2 FYNNEI. The CDR3 is 14 amino acids. The CDR3 DNA reads as TGTGCCACCACAAACCGGGACAACAGCGGGGAGCTGTTTTTT. Translated: CATTNRDNSGELFF.

The chain carries TRBV2 and TRBJ1-5, with 8 bases lining up with TRBD1. Per germline, CDR1 SNHLY and CDR2 FYNNEI. V shed 5 bases, J shed 5 bases, and the junction held 2 bases outside the gene matches. This CDR3 comprises 13 residues. The CDR3 region is CASSPDRDQPQHF. The CDR3 DNA reads TGTGCCAGCAGTCCGGACAGGGATCAGCCCCAGCATTTT.

The V and J genes are TRBV28 and TRBJ2-7, with D tentatively TRBD1 (6 bases). Trimming left V 3 bases short and J 1 base short, with 10 bases between. Germline loops: CDR1 MDHEN, CDR2 SYDVKM. The CDR3 has 14 amino acids. Here the CDR3 reads CASSFTQGSYEQYF. The CDR3 DNA reads TGTGCCAGCAGTTTTACCCAGGGGTCCTACGAGCAGTACTTC. Full variable domain (rest looked up from reference TRBV28 and TRBJ2-7): DVKVTQSSRYLVKRTGEKVFLECVQDMDHENMFWYRQDPGLGLRLIYFSYDVKMKEKGDIPEGYSVSREKKERFSLILESASTNQTSMYLCASSFTQGSYEQYFGPGTRLTVT.

The chain employs TRBV27 and TRBJ1-6, with 10 bases lining up with TRBD1. Germline V lookup: CDR1 MNHEY, CDR2 SMNVEV (reference sequence). Losses at the gene ends were 7 bases for V and 5 bases for J; bases not matched to a gene: 5. CDR3 length: 15 amino acids. CDR3 nucleotide sequence: TGTGCCAGCAAACTGGGACAGGGGAATAATTCACCCCTCCACTTT. As protein: CASKLGQGNNSPLHF.